What follows are 21 T cell receptor beta chains derived from one specimen sequenced in a study of CD8 T cells in Susac syndrome. RNA was extracted with the RNeasy kit, and a quantity of 0.5 to 1 ug was reverse transcribed using random hexamers. TCRdb used MiXCR to reprocess the immunoSEQ multiplex PCR reads, holding one entry per CDR3 protein. The sample shows around 130,000 distinct CDR3 sequences, 96% of them seen only once. The sequenced sample was CD4+ T cells from PBMCs. All receptors come from a human donor with Susac syndrome.

The rearrangement joins TRBV28 to TRBJ2-4, with D possibly TRBD2 on 6 matching bases. Deletions cut 8 bases from V and 5 bases from J, with 19 bases between. The CDR3 is made up of 15 amino acids. The germline V gene has CDR1 MDHEN and CDR2 SYDVKM. CDR3 sequence reads: CASHGLRGLENIQYF. The CDR3 region has the DNA TGTGCCAGCCATGGGTTGAGGGGACTGGAAAACATTCAGTACTTC.

This clonotype was recorded once. The chain is built from TRBV29-1 and TRBJ2-3; weak D call: TRBD1 (6 bases). V lost 1 base and J lost 0, with 8 bases in between. Germline assignment: CDR1 SQVTM and CDR2 ANQGSEA. CDR3 length equals 14 residues. The CDR3 DNA reads TGCAGCGTTGAAGGGGACACCAGCACAGATACGCAGTATTTT. Its protein product is CSVEGDTSTDTQYF.

CDR3 DNA sequence: TGTGCCAGCAGCCAACAGGTGAACACTGAAGCTTTCTTT. Translated: CASSQQVNTEAFF. V gene TRBV3-1 combines with J gene TRBJ1-1; D remains ambiguous. The CDR3 spans 13 residues. Germline CDR1 LGHDT, CDR2 YNNKEL (reference sequence). Trimming stripped 2 bases from V and 0 bases from J, with 4 bases between.

The chain has TRBV12-3 or TRBV12-4 and TRBJ1-5; no clear D. There are 14 residues in the CDR3. V was trimmed by 3 bases and J by 2 bases, leaving 8 bases between them. CDR3 loop: CASSFVSGNQPQHF. DNA for the CDR3: TGTGCCAGCAGTTTCGTCAGTGGCAATCAGCCCCAGCATTTT.

The V call is TRBV7-9, the J call TRBJ2-1, with 11 bases fitting TRBD2. V was pared by 0 bases and J by 3 bases, with 1 base of the junction left unmatched. This CDR3 is built from 16 residues. Germline assignment: CDR1 SEHNR and CDR2 FQNEAQ (reference sequence). Here the CDR3 reads CASSLALAGVYNEQFF. Written as DNA, the CDR3 is TGTGCCAGCAGCTTAGCACTAGCGGGAGTCTACAATGAGCAGTTCTTC.

V and J are TRBV11-3 and TRBJ2-3; the D call may be TRBD1 or TRBD2 (5 bases each). CDR3 length: 15 residues. Looked up from germline, CDR1 is SGHNT and CDR2 is YENEEA. V was shortened by 5 bases and J by 1 base, with 13 bases between the two germline ends. The CDR3 sequence is CASSEQGVGTDTQYF. In DNA, the CDR3 is TGTGCCAGCAGCGAGCAGGGAGTAGGCACAGATACGCAGTATTTT.

The chain links TRBV7-2 to TRBJ1-1; D call uncertain. CDR3 size: 16 residues. The germline V gene encodes CDR1 SGHTA and CDR2 FQGNSA. Trimming left V 5 bases short and J 0 bases short, with 16 bases between. The CDR3 protein is CASSPTPQQMNTEAFF. The CDR3 nucleotides are TGTGCCAGCAGCCCAACCCCCCAACAGATGAACACTGAAGCTTTCTTT.

The genes are TRBV29-1 and TRBJ1-2; the match to TRBD1 covers 7 bases. J lost 4 bases, V lost 4 bases, and 9 bases had no gene match. The CDR3 runs to 14 residues. Per germline, CDR1 SQVTM and CDR2 ANQGSEA. In DNA form, the CDR3 reads TGCAGCGTTGGGGAAGGGGGCCAGGGCTATGGCTACACCTTC. This encodes CSVGEGGQGYGYTF.

This chain uses TRBV2 with TRBJ1-2, with 8 nucleotides matching TRBD1. The germline V gene has CDR1 SNHLY and CDR2 FYNNEI. The ends lost 8 bases at V and 6 bases at J; junction bases unmatched: 5. The CDR3 is 12 residues long. CDR3 region: CASRTGLDGYTF. The CDR3 nucleotides are TGTGCCAGCCGGACAGGGTTAGATGGCTACACCTTC.

V and J are TRBV29-1 and TRBJ2-1; D call uncertain. V dropped 5 bases and J dropped 6 bases, with 17 bases sitting between them. This CDR3 spans 14 amino acids. Germline V gene data show CDR1 as SQVTM and CDR2 as ANQGSEA. The CDR3 loop is CSVKLPVFSNEQFF. Here the CDR3 DNA reads TGCAGCGTTAAACTGCCGGTTTTTAGCAATGAGCAGTTCTTC.

The chain couples TRBV15 to TRBJ2-4, with D perhaps given as TRBD1 or TRBD2 (5 bases each). CDR3 size: 15 residues. Trimming took 5 bases from V and 1 from J, leaving 12 bases between them. Germline assignment: CDR1 LNHNV and CDR2 YYDKDF (reference sequence). The CDR3 DNA reads TGTGCCACCAGCGGCGAGGGGCTCGCCAAAAACATTCAGTACTTC. This gives the protein CATSGEGLAKNIQYF.

This sequence joins TRBV20-1 and TRBJ2-7; D is unclear. Looked up from germline, CDR1 is DFQATT and CDR2 is SNEGSKA (reference sequence). This CDR3 has 12 amino acids. Trimming took 3 bases from V and 6 from J, leaving 12 bases between them. The DNA for the CDR3 is TGCAGTGCTAGGTTTCAAACCCTCGAGCAGTACTTC. Amino acids: CSARFQTLEQYF.

The gene calls are TRBV7-2 and TRBJ2-7; TRBD2 agrees at 7 bases. V shed 2 bases and J 6 bases; nucleotides not matched to a gene: 10. Germline-derived CDR1 and CDR2 are SGHTA and FQGNSA. The CDR3 spans 15 residues. The CDR3 DNA is TGTGCCAGCAGCTTAATAGGGCTAGCGGAAACCGAGCAGTACTTC. It codes for CASSLIGLAETEQYF.

The chain uses TRBV5-1 and TRBJ2-1; TRBD2 aligns across 7 bases. Germline V gene data show CDR1 as SGHRS and CDR2 as YFSETQ. The trim removed 0 bases at V and 5 bases at J, leaving 5 bases unmatched. The CDR3 contains 15 residues. CDR3 coding DNA: TGCGCCAGCAGCTTGGGGCTAGCGGACAACAATGAGCAGTTCTTC. Translating it yields CASSLGLADNNEQFF.

V is TRBV5-1 and J is TRBJ2-5; tentatively, D is TRBD1 or TRBD2 (5 bases each). The CDR3 covers 14 residues. V was pared by 4 bases and J by 1 base, with 11 bases between. Germline V CDR1 and CDR2: SGHRS, YFSETQ. CDR3 loop: CASSQGGFQETQYF. The CDR3 DNA follows: TGCGCCAGCAGCCAGGGCGGGTTCCAAGAGACCCAGTACTTC. The full variable domain, completed using reference TRBV5-1 and TRBJ2-5, is KAGVTQTPRYLIKTRGQQVTLSCSPISGHRSVSWYQQTPGQGLQFLFEYFSETQRNKGNFPGRFSGRQFSNSRSEMNVSTLELGDSALYLCASSQGGFQETQYFGPGTRLLVL.

CDR3 nucleotide sequence: TGTGCCAGCAGCTTACTAGCCCAAAGGGAATCTGAGCAGTTCTTC. This translates into CASSLLAQRESEQFF. The chain combines TRBV7-9 with TRBJ2-1; a weak D match, TRBD2 (5 bases). Germline V lookup: CDR1 SEHNR, CDR2 FQNEAQ (reference sequence). Between the trimmed V and J ends, which lost 2 bases and 9 bases, there was a span of 17 bases. The length of the CDR3 is 15 residues.

The chain uses TRBV25-1 and TRBJ2-3, with D tentatively TRBD1 (6 bases). Trimming removed 4 bases at V and 6 bases at J, with 11 bases between. CDR1 MGHDK and CDR2 SYGVNS come from the germline V gene. CDR3 size: 13 residues. CDR3 sequence (DNA): TGTGCCAGCAGTGCCAGGGGCAGGGATACGCAGTATTTT. Translation: CASSARGRDTQYF.

The rearrangement uses TRBV5-4 and TRBJ1-1, with 7 bases lining up with TRBD1. Germline V CDR1 and CDR2: SGHNT, YYREEE (reference sequence). CDR3 length equals 12 residues. The V gene end was trimmed by 4 bases and the J gene end by 8 bases; junction bases not matched to a gene: 5. The CDR3: CASSLGQREAFF. The DNA of the CDR3 is TGTGCCAGCAGCCTGGGACAGCGAGAAGCTTTCTTT.

This chain links TRBV20-1 with TRBJ1-1, with D perhaps TRBD1 (5 bases). This CDR3 region has 12 residues. CDR1 DFQATT and CDR2 SNEGSKA come from the germline V gene (reference sequence). V was shortened by 7 bases and J by 6 bases, with 15 bases between the two germline ends. In nucleotides, the CDR3 is TGCAGTGTCTTAGGGGTCGCGGCTGAAGCTTTCTTT. It codes for CSVLGVAAEAFF.

The V and J genes are TRBV20-1 and TRBJ1-1; D remains ambiguous. This CDR3 spans 14 amino acids. Germline loops: CDR1 DFQATT, CDR2 SNEGSKA (reference sequence). V was clipped by 2 bases and J by 0 bases, with 10 bases between them. CDR3 residues: CSARLPGLNTEAFF. The DNA for the CDR3 is TGCAGTGCTAGACTCCCCGGGCTGAACACTGAAGCTTTCTTT.

The chain combines TRBV6-5 with TRBJ2-2; tentatively, D is TRBD2 (6 bases). The CDR3 totals 18 residues. Per germline, CDR1 MNHEY and CDR2 SVGAGI. V was trimmed by 4 bases and J by 0 bases, leaving 18 bases between them. The CDR3 spells CASSSPAGRLSNTGELFF. The CDR3 DNA reads TGTGCCAGCAGTTCCCCGGCAGGGAGGCTCTCGAACACCGGGGAGCTGTTTTTT.